This T cell receptor beta chain was identified during a study of post-analysis software for immune sequencing data. General observations from the study: Included in a set of roughly five TRBV segments more frequent in patients than controls were TRBV5-6, TRBV5-1 and TRBV20-1. By F measure, samples from a shared preparation batch strongly co-clustered.

Incorporated into the TCR beta cDNA libraries were unique molecular identifiers, which served to reduce PCR and sequencing biases. TCRdb redid the calling of the PCR reads with MiXCR, one entry per CDR3 protein. The sample lists just over 250,000 distinct CDR3 sequences; approximately 34% were seen once. This clonotype came up many times. No antigen is known for it. There are 17 residues in the CDR3. Germline V lookup: CDR1 MGHRA, CDR2 YSYEKL. Germline trimming cut 2 bases from V and 6 bases from J; bases unmatched to any gene: 13. The source of this sequence is a girl aged 5 to 17 with multiple sclerosis. The V and J genes are TRBV4-1 and TRBJ1-2; 9 positions agree with TRBD1. Material: blood. CDR3 region: CASSQPWLGQGTDGYTF. CDR3 sequence (DNA): TGCGCCAGCAGCCAACCTTGGTTGGGACAGGGCACTGATGGCTACACCTTC.